These T cell receptor beta chains were read from a single sample in a study of radiotherapy plus CTLA-4 blockade in lung cancer. The table came from immunoSEQ multiplex PCR; TCRdb's copy has only in-frame clones and leaves some out. The sample records about 120,000 clones, 85% to 90% being singletons. The sample was peripheral blood, taken from a patient treated with radiotherapy plus ipilimumab. These receptors all come from a human donor with non-small cell lung cancer that progressed on radiotherapy plus ipilimumab. Both conserved end residues are part of each CDR3. The D gene is left open where the match is weak. A clone size is listed for some rows: how often the clone was seen (once, few, many), or a class if it is expanded.

TRBJ2-7,TRBV7-2,-,few,TGTGCCAGCAGCTCCCTGCTTAGCGCTTACTACTACGAGCAGTACTTC,CASSSLLSAYYYEQYF
TRBJ2-2,TRBV6-1,-,-,TGTGCCAGCAGTGGCTTGACGGTCGCGAACACCGGGGAGCTGTTTTTT,CASSGLTVANTGELFF
TRBJ2-1,TRBV6-5,-,-,TGTGCCAGCAGTTACTCTCGGGGTAAGCAGTTCTTC,CASSYSRGKQFF
TRBJ2-7,TRBV2,-,once,TGTGCCAGCAGTTTCAAGGACGGCCCCTACGAGCAGTACTTC,CASSFKDGPYEQYF
TRBJ2-3,TRBV5-6,TRBD2,-,TGTGCCAGCAGCCTAACGGGGGGTAGCGGGAGGACTAGCACAGATACGCAGTATTTT,CASSLTGGSGRTSTDTQYF
TRBJ2-7,TRBV27,-,-,TGTGCCAGCAGCCCTTTGGTTGGAACGGGATACTACGAGCAGTACTTC,CASSPLVGTGYYEQYF
TRBJ1-5,TRBV19,TRBD1,-,TGTGCCAGTAGGATACAGGGGTATGATCAGCCCCAGCATTTT,CASRIQGYDQPQHF
TRBJ1-5,TRBV19,TRBD1,once,TGTGCCAGTAGTATAGGGACAGGGGGCCCTCAGCCCCAGCATTTT,CASSIGTGGPQPQHF
TRBJ2-1,TRBV7-9,-,-,TGTGCCAGCAGCCTAGGGGAGTACAATGAGCAGTTCTTC,CASSLGEYNEQFF
TRBJ1-1,TRBV27,TRBD1,-,TGTGCCAGCAGTTTACGGGACAGTCTCGAAGCTTTCTTT,CASSLRDSLEAFF
TRBJ2-3,TRBV7-2,-,-,TGTGCCAGCAGCTTAGCCCCGGGACTCACAGATACGCAGTATTTT,CASSLAPGLTDTQYF
TRBJ1-1,TRBV2,TRBD1,-,TGTGCCAGCAGTGGACAGGGGGCAGCTGAAGCTTTCTTT,CASSGQGAAEAFF
TRBJ2-7,TRBV5-8,TRBD1,once,TGTGCCAGCAGCTCCGGGACAGGGGCGTACGAGCAGTACTTC,CASSSGTGAYEQYF
TRBJ2-3,TRBV10-1,-,-,TGCGCCAGCAGTGATCACAGGGTAGATACAGATACGCAGTATTTT,CASSDHRVDTDTQYF
TRBJ2-1,TRBV2,TRBD2,-,TGTGCCAGCAGCCCGTCTAGCGGATCCTACAATGAGCAGTTCTTC,CASSPSSGSYNEQFF
TRBJ2-2,TRBV4-2,TRBD1,-,TGTGCCAGCAGCCAAGCGGGACAGGGGGCGCCCGGGGAGCTGTTTTTT,CASSQAGQGAPGELFF
TRBJ2-7,TRBV11-2,TRBD2,-,TGTGCCAGCAGCCTTAGCGGGGGAGTTACCTACGAGCAGTACTTC,CASSLSGGVTYEQYF
TRBJ2-7,TRBV7-9,TRBD2,-,TGTGCCAGCAGCACCGGACTAGCGGGCGCCTACGAGCAGTACTTC,CASSTGLAGAYEQYF
TRBJ2-1,TRBV6-6,-,-,TGTGCGGCGTGGGCAGGGGCCTACAATGAGCAGTTCTTC,CAAWAGAYNEQFF
TRBJ2-5,TRBV2,-,-,TGTGCCAGCAGTGGCGGACTGATAGAGACCCAGTACTTC,CASSGGLIETQYF
TRBJ1-1,TRBV18,TRBD1,once,TGTGCCAGCTCACCACTGTTCAGGGGGGGGACTGAAGCTTTCTTT,CASSPLFRGGTEAFF
TRBJ1-5,TRBV10-1,-,-,TGCGCCAGCAGTGATGGAGATCAGCCCCAGCATTTT,CASSDGDQPQHF
TRBJ2-2,TRBV18,-,-,TGTGCCAGCTCACGGACCAGGGGGGCCGGGGAGCTGTTTTTT,CASSRTRGAGELFF
TRBJ2-2,TRBV9,TRBD2,-,TGTGCCAGCAGCGTATGGGCTAGCGGGAACACCGGGGAGCTGTTTTTT,CASSVWASGNTGELFF
TRBJ2-2,TRBV9,-,-,TGTGCCAGCAGCGTCGGGACATTGAACACCGGGGAGCTGTTTTTT,CASSVGTLNTGELFF
TRBJ2-7,TRBV2,TRBD1,-,TGTGCCAGCAGTGGGGACAGGTTTAACTACGAGCAGTACTTC,CASSGDRFNYEQYF
TRBJ2-7,TRBV6-1,-,-,TGTGCCAGCAATGGGGAACATCTGGCCCTCCACGAGCAGTACTTC,CASNGEHLALHEQYF
TRBJ2-3,TRBV4-1,-,-,TGCGCCAGCAGCCAAGGGGGGATAGCGGCTCCCTTCACAGATACGCAGTATTTT,CASSQGGIAAPFTDTQYF
TRBJ2-2,TRBV7-3,TRBD2,-,TGTGCCAGCAGCTTAGGACTAGCGACAATAGGGAACACCGGGGAGCTGTTTTTT,CASSLGLATIGNTGELFF
TRBJ2-7,TRBV6-6,-,once,TGTGCCAGCAGTTCCGCCGGGCCCTCCTACGAGCAGTACTTC,CASSSAGPSYEQYF
TRBJ2-7,TRBV25-1,-,-,TGTGCCAGCAGTGACCACCCCGGTGGGGGGAGCGTTCTTTACGAGCAGTACTTC,CASSDHPGGGSVLYEQYF
TRBJ1-5,TRBV4-2,-,-,TGTGCCAGCAGCCAATCCAATCAGCCCCAGCATTTT,CASSQSNQPQHF
TRBJ1-1,TRBV2,-,-,TGTGCCAGCAGTGAAGCGCCAGGGGAGTACGGTGAAGCTTTCTTT,CASSEAPGEYGEAFF